This is a list of T cell receptor beta chains from one sample in a study of identical twins. TCRdb re-derived calls from the 5' RACE reads in MiXCR, one entry per CDR3 protein. The repertoire consists of around 680,000 distinct CDR3 sequences, with 8.6% occurring once and the leading ten covering around 0.98%. This sample was shared with a second study, whose subject was yellow fever vaccine responses in identical twins.

Material: PBMCs. These receptors came from a woman aged 18 to 35 in good health. The CDR3 runs from the conserved cysteine through the conserved F or W. D genes are given only for firm matches. Clone size appears in some rows only: once, few, many, or a class for an expanded clone.

TRBJ2-2	NA	TRBV21-1	NA	CASSKGTGATGELFF	TGTGCCAGCAGCAAAGGGACAGGGGCCACCGGGGAGCTGTTTTTT
TRBJ1-1	few	TRBV28	TRBD1	CASSLQQGMGTEAFF	TGTGCCAGCAGTCTGCAACAGGGGATGGGCACTGAAGCTTTCTTT
TRBJ2-1	NA	TRBV28	TRBD2	CASSFGTSAPKQFF	TGTGCCAGCAGTTTCGGGACTAGCGCCCCTAAGCAGTTCTTC
TRBJ2-1	few	TRBV11-3	TRBD1	CASSLDPQGCEQFF	TGTGCCAGCAGCTTAGACCCACAGGGGTGTGAGCAGTTCTTC
TRBJ2-4	NA	TRBV20-1	NA	CSVGEAKNIQYF	TGCAGTGTGGGGGAGGCCAAAAACATTCAGTACTTC
TRBJ2-1	NA	TRBV5-1	NA	CASSFDLNEQFF	TGCGCCAGCAGCTTTGACTTGAATGAGCAGTTCTTC
TRBJ2-5	NA	TRBV6-1	NA	CASSTLWGQETQYF	TGTGCCAGCAGTACCCTATGGGGGCAGGAGACCCAGTACTTC
TRBJ1-1	NA	TRBV27	NA	CASSLPGARKVAAFF	TGTGCCAGCAGCCTACCCGGGGCTCGAAAGGTGGCAGCTTTCTTT
TRBJ1-5	many	TRBV10-3	NA	CAISRDNNQPQHF	TGTGCCATCAGTCGGGACAACAATCAGCCCCAGCATTTT
TRBJ1-6	NA	TRBV6-5	TRBD1	CASSYTGGKNSPLHF	TGTGCCAGCAGCTATACAGGGGGCAAAAATTCACCCCTCCACTTT
TRBJ2-3	NA	TRBV5-1	NA	CASSLEGSVADTQYF	TGCGCCAGCAGCTTGGAGGGCTCAGTGGCAGATACGCAGTATTTT
TRBJ2-7	many	TRBV3-1	TRBD2	CASSPTSGYEQYF	TGTGCCAGCAGCCCGACTAGCGGATACGAGCAGTACTTC
TRBJ1-6	NA	TRBV7-9	NA	CASSSRSKGLGSPLHF	TGTGCCAGCAGCTCCCGATCGAAAGGGCTTGGTTCACCCCTCCACTTT
TRBJ2-7	NA	TRBV18	NA	CASSPIPGGYYEQYF	TGTGCCAGCTCACCAATCCCGGGCGGGTACTACGAGCAGTACTTC
TRBJ1-2	few	TRBV28	TRBD1	CVTTGGVGYTF	TGTGTGACGACAGGGGGAGTAGGCTACACCTTC
TRBJ1-1	few	TRBV6-6	NA	CASLNTEAFF	TGTGCCAGCCTGAACACTGAAGCTTTCTTT
TRBJ2-2	NA	TRBV7-9	NA	CASSLWLASTGELFF	TGTGCCAGCAGCTTATGGCTAGCCTCGACCGGGGAGCTGTTTTTT
TRBJ2-5	few	TRBV25-1	TRBD1	CASSASGTGARETQYF	TGTGCCAGCAGTGCGTCCGGGACAGGGGCGAGGGAGACCCAGTACTTC
TRBJ2-7	NA	TRBV5-1	NA	CASSPHQGSEQYF	TGCGCCAGCAGCCCACATCAGGGTAGTGAGCAGTACTTC
TRBJ2-7	few	TRBV7-2	NA	CASSPKMGHEQYF	TGTGCCAGCAGCCCCAAAATGGGCCACGAGCAGTACTTC
TRBJ2-2	many	TRBV3-1	NA	CASSQAGPTGELFF	TGTGCCAGCAGCCAGGCGGGGCCCACCGGGGAGCTGTTTTTT
TRBJ2-7	NA	TRBV11-2	TRBD2	CASSSIAGVGYEQYF	TGTGCCAGCAGCTCAATAGCGGGAGTAGGGTACGAGCAGTACTTC
TRBJ1-1	NA	TRBV7-9	NA	CASSPPSYTEAFF	TGTGCCAGCAGCCCACCCAGCTACACTGAAGCTTTCTTT
TRBJ2-3	few	TRBV4-2	NA	CASSQESGMLDTQYF	TGTGCCAGCAGCCAAGAGTCCGGTATGCTCGATACGCAGTATTTT